The TCR beta chain described here comes from a study of T cell repertoires in cytomegalovirus infection. TCRdb recomputed calls from the reads with MiXCR, one row per CDR3 protein. The data contain about 830,000 distinct CDR3 sequences, over 25% of them singletons. Trimming shortened V by 6 bases and J by 4 bases, and 11 bases separated the two germline ends. From germline, CDR1 is MNHEY and CDR2 SVGAGI. This CDR3 is 13 amino acids long. Concerning this clonotype itself: Its antigen is still unknown.

Broader study findings: Predominance within the ex vivo response was attributable to HLA-C-restricted CMV-specific TCR beta clonotypes.

J is TRBJ2-3 and V is TRBV6-5; the D is unclear. The receptor comes from a human donor in good health (CMV status not recorded). Some clones in this sample may be carry-over from other donors' samples. This specimen consisted of cultured CD8+ T cells from PBMCs, obtained from culture after CMV antigen stimulation. The CDR3 sequence: CASSTQVADTQYF. The CDR3 DNA follows: TGTGCCAGCAGCACCCAGGTGGCAGATACGCAGTATTTT.